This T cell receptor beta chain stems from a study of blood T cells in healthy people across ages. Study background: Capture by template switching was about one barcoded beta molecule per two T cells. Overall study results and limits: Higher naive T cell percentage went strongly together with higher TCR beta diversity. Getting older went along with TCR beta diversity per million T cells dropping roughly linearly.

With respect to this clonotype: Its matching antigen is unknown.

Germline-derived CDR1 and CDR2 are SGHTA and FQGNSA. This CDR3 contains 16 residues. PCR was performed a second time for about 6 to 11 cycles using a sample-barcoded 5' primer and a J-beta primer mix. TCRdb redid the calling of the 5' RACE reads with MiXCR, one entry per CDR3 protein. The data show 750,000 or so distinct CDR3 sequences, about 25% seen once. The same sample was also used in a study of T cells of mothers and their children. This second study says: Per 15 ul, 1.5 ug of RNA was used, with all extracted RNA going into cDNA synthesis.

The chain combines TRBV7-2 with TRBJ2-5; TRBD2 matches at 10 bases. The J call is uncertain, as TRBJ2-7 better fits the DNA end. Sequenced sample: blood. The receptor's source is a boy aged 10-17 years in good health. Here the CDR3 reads CASSYKGLASSYEQYF. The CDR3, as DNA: TGTGCCAGCAGCTACAAGGGACTAGCGAGCTCCTACGAGCAGTACTTC.